What follows describes a single TCR beta chain. Its antigen has not been determined. Per-base qualities were not stored, and no clone one base away is much larger. This record belongs to a study of shared clonotypes between healthy human individuals (dated by TCRdb to between 2020 and 2021). General notes on the study: The cohort included a few men and two women between 18 and 49 years of age. Libraries were prepared and TCR repertoires were sequenced by different laboratories using diverse techniques, in order to increase sequencing depth and limit assay-specific biases. The study deeply sequenced blood TCR repertoires of five healthy adults to estimate repertoire size and the extent of clonotype sharing between individuals. Leukapheresis yielded between about 0.8 and 8.9 billion PBMCs per donor. For each donor, three plates each were used for CD4 naive and CD4 memory, two plates were used for CD8 naive, and one plate was used for CD8 memory. Results the study describes overall, beyond this receptor: Because the study included a small number of donors, the genetic and exposure-history diversity represented was limited. Incomplete sequencing was indicated by rarefaction of sorted-subset datasets, despite the large sequencing depth. Roughly 5% of naive CD4, 3% to 3.5% of naive CD8, approximately 2% of memory CD4, and about 0.4% of memory CD8 clonotypes were shared across several donors. Pairwise subsampling indicated that sequencing depth was expected to affect the degree of clonotype sharing among donors. Sampling was limited to blood, and TCR repertoires in tissue likely differ from TCR repertoires in blood. Higher generation probabilities were observed for clonotypes shared by all four sorted-subset donors than for non-shared clonotypes. Estimated clonotype richness was generally larger for naive than for memory subsets.

Donors were healthy HIV-negative adults with no recently reported acute infections or vaccinations. Every donor was a Caucasian adult residing in Nashville, Tennessee, USA. CD4+ T cells were enriched by magnetic negative selection, after which naive cells were positively selected on CD45RA and the negative fraction was taken as the memory subset. Blood was obtained by leukapheresis, after which PBMCs were separated by Ficoll-Histopaque density gradient centrifugation and cryopreserved in liquid nitrogen vapor phase. Analytical flow cytometry was used to check the purity and quantity of every magnetically sorted T cell population. Genomic DNA was isolated from every sorted fraction and measured by UV absorbance on a Nanodrop 2000c. TCR CDR3 regions were amplified from genomic DNA by multiplex PCR using the deep immunoSEQ assay. For each cell subset, the extracted genomic DNA was distributed evenly across all wells of several immunoSEQ 96-well plates, and each plate served as one replicate. For sorted subsets, 200 to 250 ng of genomic DNA, equivalent to around 30,000 T cell genomes, went into each replicate PCR. Purified libraries were measured with a Qubit 3.0 fluorometer, size-checked on a Bioanalyzer 2100, and measured again with the KAPA Library Quantification kit. A separate single-read 150-cycle Illumina NextSeq 550 flow cell was used to sequence each immunoSEQ 96-well plate. The published analysis was carried out like this. Because the immunoSEQ output included only junctional sequences and no quality scores, the filtering could not be the same as the filtering used for full-length reads. To assign V/J genes and CDR3, sequences were annotated using PyIR, a Python wrapper for IgBLAST v1.9, with IMGT germline references. Reads were removed for weak V/J assignments (E-value above 1e-6), missing CDR3, stop codons, out-of-frame junctions, or ambiguous translated residues. A V3J clonotype was defined by an identical inferred V gene, J gene, and CDR3 amino acid sequence. To compute the percentage overlap between repertoires, the number of shared unique clonotypes was divided by the size of the smaller repertoire. Repertoire richness was assessed with RTK rarefaction, the Chao1 estimator, and Recon v2.1 estimates of unobserved clonotypes. Generation probabilities were computed with OLGA for all TCRbeta clonotypes obtained by the gDNA method from a few donors. In its TCRdb copy, this immuneACCESS table keeps in-frame sequences only and misses some clones. Where compared with another copy, unresolved V genes explain less than half of these, and the others have no known cause. The DNA gave D and trimming, while V, J and clone size come from that table. This sample has roughly 2.4 million clones in its table, and 90% to 97% of those were observed once. The top ten clonotypes cover less than 0.15% of the sample.

The V and J ends are trimmed by 0 bases and 4 bases, leaving 12 bases between them. The CDR3 covers 15 residues, taking in both the cysteine and the phenylalanine. Left in the record is the CDR3 DNA by itself, 45 bases read in frame from the first base. CDR1 and CDR2 are drawn from the germline V gene (reference sequence): MNHNY, SVGAGI. Sequences were obtained from naive CD4+ T cells sorted from blood. In light of the paper, this sample's cell subset or site label describes: CD45RA+ positively selected. This receptor was taken from a man between 18 and 29 years old in good health. The rearrangement combines TRBV6-6 with TRBJ1-2, and TRBD1 may be the D gene, going by 6 matching bases. The sequence in DNA is TGTGCCAGCAGTTACTCGTCAGGGGCCCCCTATGGCTACACCTTC. This encodes CASSYSSGAPYGYTF.